This T cell receptor beta chain was found in a study of CXCR3-negative and CXCR3-positive naive CD8 T cells. Whole-study findings and limits: Against CXCR3-negative naive cells, CXCR3-positive naive cells showed more hydrophobic TRB CDR3s.

5' RACE with UMI labels generated the TRB cDNA libraries. Using the 5' RACE reads, TCRdb records one entry per CDR3 protein without DNA. In all, the sample yields some 140,000 distinct CDR3 sequences. The germline V gene has CDR1 SQVTM and CDR2 ANQGSEA. CDR3 length: 15 amino acids. To note about this clonotype: Its antigen is undetermined.

The sequence was obtained from a human donor in good health. Some clones in this sample may be carry-over from other donors' samples. Input material: naive CXCR3+ CD8+ T cells from blood. Subset given: CD45RO-CCR7+CD27+CD95- naive CD8+ T cells expressing CXCR3 (TNR3+). The V call is TRBV29-1, the J call TRBJ2-2; TCRdb's D call, TRBD2, is unchecked because there is no DNA. CDR3 region: CSVEGGRTAGGELFF.